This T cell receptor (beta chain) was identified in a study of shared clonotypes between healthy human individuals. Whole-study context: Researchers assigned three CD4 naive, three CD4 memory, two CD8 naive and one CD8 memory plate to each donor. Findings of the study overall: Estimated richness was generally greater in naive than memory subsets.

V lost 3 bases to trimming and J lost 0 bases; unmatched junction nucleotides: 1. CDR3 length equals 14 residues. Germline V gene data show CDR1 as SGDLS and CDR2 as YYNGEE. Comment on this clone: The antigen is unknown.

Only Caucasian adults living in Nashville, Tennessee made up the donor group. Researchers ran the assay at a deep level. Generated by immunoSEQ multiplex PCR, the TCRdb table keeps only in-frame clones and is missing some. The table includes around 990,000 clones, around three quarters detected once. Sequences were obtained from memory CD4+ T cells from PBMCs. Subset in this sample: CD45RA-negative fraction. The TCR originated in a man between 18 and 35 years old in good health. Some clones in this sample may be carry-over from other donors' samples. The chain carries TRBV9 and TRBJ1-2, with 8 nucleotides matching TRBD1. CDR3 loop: CASSADRANYGYTF. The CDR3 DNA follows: TGTGCCAGCAGCGCGGACAGGGCTAACTATGGCTACACCTTC.